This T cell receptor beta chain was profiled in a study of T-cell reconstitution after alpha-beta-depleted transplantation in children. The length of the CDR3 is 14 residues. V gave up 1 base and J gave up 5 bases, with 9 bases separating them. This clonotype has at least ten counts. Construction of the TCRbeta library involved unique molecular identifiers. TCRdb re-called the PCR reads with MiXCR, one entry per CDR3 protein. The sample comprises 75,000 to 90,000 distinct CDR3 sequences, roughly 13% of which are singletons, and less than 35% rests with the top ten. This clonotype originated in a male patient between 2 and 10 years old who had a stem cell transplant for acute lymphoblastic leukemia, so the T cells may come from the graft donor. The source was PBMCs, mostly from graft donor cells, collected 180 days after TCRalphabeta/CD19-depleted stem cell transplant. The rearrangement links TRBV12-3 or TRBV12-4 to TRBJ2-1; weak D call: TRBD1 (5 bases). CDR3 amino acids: CASSLGGTNNEQFF. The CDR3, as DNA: TGTGCCAGCAGTTTAGGGGGCACAAACAATGAGCAGTTCTTC.